Below are 25 T cell receptor beta chains sequenced from a single sample in a study of cytomegalovirus exposure and HLA in healthy donors. The PCR employed 60 Vbeta primers together with 13 Jbeta primers. TCRdb's copy holds only in-frame clones and misses some; the assay was immunoSEQ multiplex PCR. This listing includes some 150,000 clones. Sample: PBMCs. The receptor source for this set is a woman in her late teens or twenties in good health and CMV-seronegative.

The V and J genes are TRBV5-4 and TRBJ2-1, with D perhaps matching TRBD2 (5 bases). The CDR3 consists of 16 residues. The ends were cut back, 1 base at V and 0 bases at J, with 11 bases in the middle. Germline-derived CDR1 and CDR2 are SGHNT and YYREEE (reference sequence). CDR3 in DNA: TGTGCCAGCAGCTTGTCTTTGGGGAGCTCCTACAATGAGCAGTTCTTC. This sequence encodes CASSLSLGSSYNEQFF. The whole variable domain, filled in from reference TRBV5-4 and TRBJ2-1, reads ETGVTQSPTHLIKTRGQQVTLRCSSQSGHNTVSWYQQALGQGPQFIFQYYREEENGRGNFPPRFSGLQFPNYSSELNVNALELDDSALYLCASSLSLGSSYNEQFFGPGTRLTVL.

The chain carries TRBV9 and TRBJ2-1, with D hard to call. The CDR3 extends over 15 amino acids. V gave up 0 bases and J gave up 4 bases, with 11 bases separating them. The V gene's germline CDR1 is SGDLS and CDR2 YYNGEE. The CDR3 nucleotides are TGTGCCAGCAGCGTAGGATCCGGCGGATACAATGAGCAGTTCTTC. This gives the protein CASSVGSGGYNEQFF.

The chain recombines TRBV15 with TRBJ2-5; no definite D call. Trimming took off 8 bases at V and 1 base at J, with 8 bases between the two ends. This CDR3 contains 12 residues. Germline values: CDR1 LNHNV, CDR2 YYDKDF (reference sequence). The CDR3 region has the DNA TGTGCCACCGGGCTAATCCAAGAGACCCAGTACTTC. It yields the protein CATGLIQETQYF. Looking up the rest from reference TRBV15 and TRBJ2-5 gives the full variable domain: DAMVIQNPRYQVTQFGKPVTLSCSQTLNHNVMYWYQQKSSQAPKLLFHYYDKDFNNEADTPDNFQSRRPNTSFCFLDIRSPGLGDTAMYLCATGLIQETQYFGPGTRLLVL.

The V call is TRBV6-5, the J call TRBJ2-1; 8 bases agree with TRBD2. This CDR3 spans 12 amino acids. The ends lost 8 bases at V and 8 bases at J; junction bases unmatched: 5. Looked up from germline, CDR1 is MNHEY and CDR2 is SVGAGI. CDR3 protein: CASGGTRYEQFF. The CDR3 DNA follows: TGTGCCAGCGGGGGGACTAGGTATGAGCAGTTCTTC.

The chain combines TRBV7-2 with TRBJ1-2, with 9 bases lining up with TRBD1. Unmatched junction bases numbered 6, after V lost 1 base and J lost 6 bases. Germline-derived CDR1 and CDR2 are SGHTA and FQGNSA. The CDR3 spans 15 residues. CDR3 bases: TGTGCCAGCAGCTTAGAGTGGGGACAGGGCCATGGCTACACCTTC. It yields the protein CASSLEWGQGHGYTF. Together with reference TRBV7-2 and TRBJ1-2, the CDR3 gives the full variable domain: GAGVSQSPSNKVTEKGKDVELRCDPISGHTALYWYRQSLGQGLEFLIYFQGNSAPDKSGLPSDRFSAERTGGSVSTLTIQRTQQEDSAVYLCASSLEWGQGHGYTFGSGTRLTVV.

The chain joins TRBV15 to TRBJ2-1, with 10 nucleotides matching TRBD2. Germline V CDR1 and CDR2: LNHNV, YYDKDF (reference sequence). With 5 bases clipped from V and 8 bases from J, the junction kept 9 bases outside the gene matches. The CDR3 is made up of 15 amino acids. CDR3 nucleotides: TGTGCCACCAGCCCCCTAGCGGGAGTCTGGGATGAGCAGTTCTTC. Translation gives CATSPLAGVWDEQFF.

J is TRBJ1-1 and V is TRBV9, with D possibly being TRBD1 (5 bases). The CDR3 loop spans 15 amino acids. V was cut by 3 bases and J by 6 bases, with 18 bases left in between. Per germline, CDR1 SGDLS and CDR2 YYNGEE. CDR3 in amino acids: CASSGGGNANAEAFF. The CDR3 nucleotides read TGTGCCAGCAGCGGGGGGGGGAACGCTAACGCTGAAGCTTTCTTT.

V is TRBV4-2 and J is TRBJ2-7; the D gene is possibly TRBD2 (6 bases). V lost 8 bases, J lost 5 bases, and 16 bases lay in between. Per germline, CDR1 LGHNA and CDR2 YNFKEQ. This CDR3 has 13 residues. The CDR3 nucleotides are TGTGCCAGCGGCATGGGGTGGGAGGACGAGCAGTACTTC. It encodes CASGMGWEDEQYF.

This sequence joins TRBV5-4 and TRBJ2-5; the D gene is possibly TRBD2 (6 bases). Germline assignment: CDR1 SGHNT and CDR2 YYREEE (reference sequence). The CDR3 consists of 15 residues. V was shortened by 4 bases and J by 5 bases, with 18 bases between the two germline ends. CDR3 region: CASSRGDRSAETQYF. In nucleotides, the CDR3 is TGTGCCAGCAGCCGCGGGGACCGCTCCGCGGAGACCCAGTACTTC.

V gene TRBV7-9 combines with J gene TRBJ2-7; 8 bases line up with TRBD2. The germline V gene encodes CDR1 SEHNR and CDR2 FQNEAQ (reference sequence). The CDR3 length is 14 residues. With V trimmed by 4 bases and J by 2 bases, 4 bases remained unmatched. The CDR3 nucleotides read TGTGCCAGCAGCTCAATGCGGGGGGCCTACGAGCAGTACTTC. Its protein product is CASSSMRGAYEQYF.

The J gene is TRBJ2-1, the V gene TRBV27, with 15 bases identical to TRBD2. Germline V gene sequence: CDR1 MNHEY, CDR2 SMNVEV (reference sequence). The CDR3 totals 15 residues. The junction had 3 bases not matched to a gene; V was cut back by 4 bases and J by 8 bases. The CDR3 spells CASSSGLAGGYEQFF. CDR3 DNA sequence: TGTGCCAGCAGTTCGGGACTAGCGGGAGGATATGAGCAGTTCTTC.

The gene calls are TRBV28 and TRBJ2-5; 10 bases match TRBD1. This CDR3 is built from 15 residues. Germline V lookup: CDR1 MDHEN, CDR2 SYDVKM. Trimming took 7 bases from V and 3 from J; bases not matched to a gene: 8. The CDR3 DNA is TGTGCCAGCAAGCCCCAGGGACAGGGGAAAGAGACCCAGTACTTC. Amino acids: CASKPQGQGKETQYF.

This chain links TRBV4-3 with TRBJ2-7, with D perhaps matching TRBD1 (6 bases). Trimming cost V 0 bases and J 1 base, with 19 bases left between them. This CDR3 region has 18 residues. Germline assignment: CDR1 LGHNA and CDR2 YSLEER. CDR3 residues: CASSQDFRGTVSSYEQYV. The CDR3, as DNA: TGCGCCAGCAGCCAAGATTTTAGGGGGACGGTCTCTTCCTACGAGCAGTACGTC.

The chain uses TRBV7-2 and TRBJ1-2; D gene unclear. Trimming stripped 1 base from V and 5 bases from J, with 14 bases between. The CDR3 is 15 amino acids. Germline-derived CDR1 and CDR2 are SGHTA and FQGNSA. CDR3 loop: CASSLEPGSGYGYTF. CDR3 nucleotide sequence: TGTGCCAGCAGCTTAGAACCGGGGAGTGGGTATGGCTACACCTTC.

J is TRBJ1-3 and V is TRBV30; perhaps TRBD1 as D (5 bases). Per germline, CDR1 GTSNPN and CDR2 SVGIG (reference sequence). The CDR3 extends over 15 amino acids. V was trimmed by 0 bases and J by 8 bases, leaving 17 bases between them. CDR3 residues: CAWSVRTRGFYTIYF. The CDR3 nucleotides read TGTGCCTGGAGTGTACGGACAAGGGGCTTCTACACCATATATTTT.

The chain is built from TRBV9 and TRBJ2-1; D is perhaps TRBD2 (6 bases). Germline values: CDR1 SGDLS, CDR2 YYNGEE. The V and J ends lost 3 bases and 8 bases respectively, with 24 bases between them. There are 17 residues in the CDR3. This CDR3 is CASSGKNIGGNRYEQFF. The CDR3 DNA is TGTGCCAGCAGCGGGAAGAATATTGGCGGGAACCGATATGAGCAGTTCTTC.

The gene calls are TRBV15 and TRBJ1-1; 8 bases are a match to TRBD1. Germline V lookup: CDR1 LNHNV, CDR2 YYDKDF (reference sequence). V lost 3 bases, J lost 11 bases, and 8 bases stayed unmatched. The CDR3 has 13 residues. Written as DNA, the CDR3 is TGTGCCACCAGCAGGGGACAGGCTTGGCAGGCTTTCTTT. This encodes CATSRGQAWQAFF.

This chain uses TRBV6-4 with TRBJ2-2, with D hard to call. The CDR3 is made up of 13 amino acids. Trimming shortened V by 6 bases and J by 3 bases, and 8 bases separated the two germline ends. Germline CDR1 reads MRHNA; CDR2 reads SNTAGT. This chain's CDR3 is CASSLEDTGELFF. The CDR3 bases are TGTGCCAGCAGCCTCGAGGACACCGGGGAGCTGTTTTTT.

The J gene is TRBJ1-2, the V gene TRBV28, with TRBD1 matching over 7 bases. CDR3 length: 15 amino acids. J gave up 1 base and V 4 bases, and 6 bases lay outside the gene matches. The V gene's germline CDR1 is MDHEN and CDR2 SYDVKM. CDR3 in amino acids: CASSSPTGSNYGYTF. DNA for the CDR3: TGTGCCAGCAGTTCTCCGACAGGGAGTAACTATGGCTACACCTTC.

The rearrangement links TRBV19 to TRBJ2-3; 13 bases line up with TRBD2. Looked up from germline, CDR1 is LNHDA and CDR2 is SQIVND (reference sequence). Unmatched junction bases numbered 7, after V lost 6 bases and J lost 4 bases. The CDR3 extends over 16 amino acids. Here the CDR3 DNA reads TGTGCCAGTAGGCCCCGACTAGCGGGAGGACCAGATACGCAGTATTTT. This codes for CASRPRLAGGPDTQYF.

The genes are TRBV28 and TRBJ1-5; D is ambiguous. This CDR3 region has 13 residues. The germline V and J ends were trimmed by 1 base and 2 bases, with 3 bases remaining between them. Germline V gene data show CDR1 as MDHEN and CDR2 as SYDVKM. CDR3: CASSLFGNQPQHF. The CDR3 DNA is TGTGCCAGCAGTTTATTCGGCAATCAGCCCCAGCATTTT.

V is TRBV9 and J is TRBJ2-1, with D unresolved. The CDR3 is 13 residues long. CDR1 and CDR2 (germline): SGDLS, YYNGEE. V lost 4 bases and J 13 bases, leaving 18 bases between the germline ends. The CDR3 loop is CASSFTGLGDQFF. As DNA, the CDR3 is TGTGCCAGCAGCTTCACCGGATTAGGAGATCAGTTCTTC.

The chain recombines TRBV7-6 with TRBJ2-1; 8 bases align to TRBD2. CDR1 is SGHVS and CDR2 is FNYEAQ in the germline V gene. V shed 3 bases, J shed 4 bases, and the junction held 11 bases outside the gene matches. This CDR3 has 17 residues. The CDR3 protein is CASSFGIREGGYNEQFF. CDR3 nucleotide sequence: TGTGCCAGCAGCTTCGGAATCCGGGAGGGAGGTTACAATGAGCAGTTCTTC.

V gene TRBV10-2 combines with J gene TRBJ2-7; TRBD2 matches at 12 bases. Germline CDR1 is WSHSY and CDR2 is SAAADI. There are 16 residues in the CDR3. J lost 4 bases, V lost 4 bases, and 8 bases had no gene match. Here the CDR3 reads CASSAPPTSGRYEQYF. The CDR3, as DNA: TGCGCCAGCAGTGCTCCACCGACTAGCGGGAGATACGAGCAGTACTTC.

The V gene is TRBV7-3, the J gene TRBJ2-5; D is perhaps TRBD2 (6 bases). V shed 5 bases and J shed 6 bases, with 13 bases lying between them. The V gene's germline CDR1 is SGHTA and CDR2 FQGTGA. This CDR3 is 13 amino acids long. CDR3 coding DNA: TGTGCCAGCAGCCCACTAGGAGGGCAGACCCAGTACTTC. Protein sequence: CASSPLGGQTQYF.